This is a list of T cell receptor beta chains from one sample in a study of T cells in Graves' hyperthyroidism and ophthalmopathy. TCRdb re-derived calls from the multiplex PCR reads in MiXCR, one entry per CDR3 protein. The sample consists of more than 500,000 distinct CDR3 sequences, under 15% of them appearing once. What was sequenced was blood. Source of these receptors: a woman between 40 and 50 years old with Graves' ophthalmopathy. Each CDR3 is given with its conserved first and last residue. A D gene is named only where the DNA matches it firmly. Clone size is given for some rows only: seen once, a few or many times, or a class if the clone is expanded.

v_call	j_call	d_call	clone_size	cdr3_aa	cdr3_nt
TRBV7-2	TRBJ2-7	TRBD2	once	CASSPLTSGTSEQYF	TGTGCCAGCAGCCCGTTGACTAGCGGGACCTCCGAGCAGTACTTC
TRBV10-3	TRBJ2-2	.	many	CAISGRDLTRELFF	TGTGCCATCAGTGGAAGGGACCTCACCAGGGAGCTGTTTTTT
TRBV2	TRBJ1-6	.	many	CASSTREGNSPLHF	TGTGCCAGCAGTACGCGCGAGGGGAATTCACCCCTCCACTTT
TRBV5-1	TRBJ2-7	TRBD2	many	CASSLAEWGTTEQYF	TGCGCCAGCAGCTTGGCCGAGTGGGGGACTACCGAGCAGTACTTC
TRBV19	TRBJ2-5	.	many	CASSIGSQAQETQYF	TGTGCCAGTAGTATAGGGTCCCAAGCCCAAGAGACCCAGTACTTC
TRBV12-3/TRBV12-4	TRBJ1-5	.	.	CASSLWEKQPQHF	TGTGCCAGCAGTTTGTGGGAGAAGCAGCCCCAGCATTTT
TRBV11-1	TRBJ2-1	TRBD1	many	CASSAAGQGKGSYNEQFF	TGTGCCAGCAGCGCCGCGGGACAGGGGAAGGGTTCCTACAATGAGCAGTTCTTC
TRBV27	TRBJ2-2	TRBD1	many	CASSLMGQHTGELFF	TGTGCCAGCAGTTTAATGGGACAGCACACCGGGGAGCTGTTTTTT
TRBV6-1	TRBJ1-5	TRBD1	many	CASSHTGAGYQPQHF	TGTGCCAGCAGCCATACAGGGGCGGGCTATCAACCCCAGCATTTT
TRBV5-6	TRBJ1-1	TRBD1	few	CASSLGQGGLEAFF	TGTGCCAGCAGCCTCGGACAGGGAGGATTGGAGGCTTTCTTT
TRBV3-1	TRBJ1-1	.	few	CASSQEGGALGEAFF	TGTGCCAGCAGCCAAGAGGGGGGAGCCTTAGGGGAAGCTTTCTTT
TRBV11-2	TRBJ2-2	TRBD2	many	CASSLGGLAVNTGELFF	TGTGCCAGCAGCTTAGGAGGGCTAGCGGTGAACACCGGGGAGCTGTTTTTT
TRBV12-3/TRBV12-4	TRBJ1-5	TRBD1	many	CASSPTGTGYQQPQHF	TGTGCCAGCAGTCCCACCGGGACAGGGTACCAACAGCCCCAGCATTTT
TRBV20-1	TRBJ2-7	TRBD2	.	CSARGVAGGSYEQYF	TGCAGTGCTAGGGGGGTGGCGGGAGGGTCCTACGAGCAGTACTTC
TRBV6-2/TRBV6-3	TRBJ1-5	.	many	CASSYPHYDQPQHF	TGTGCCAGCAGTTACCCACACTACGATCAGCCCCAGCATTTT
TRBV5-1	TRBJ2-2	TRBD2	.	CASSSFLAGTNTGELFF	TGCGCCAGCAGCTCCTTCTTAGCGGGGACGAACACCGGGGAGCTGTTTTTT
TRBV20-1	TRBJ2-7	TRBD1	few	CSVPDRISLNEQYF	TGCAGTGTTCCGGACAGGATAAGTCTTAACGAGCAGTACTTC
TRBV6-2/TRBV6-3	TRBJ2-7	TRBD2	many	CASRLTGLAGEQYF	TGTGCCAGCAGACTGACGGGACTAGCCGGCGAGCAGTACTTC
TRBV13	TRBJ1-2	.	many	CASSSTGTAANYGYTF	TGTGCCAGCAGCTCCACCGGGACCGCCGCGAACTATGGCTACACCTTC
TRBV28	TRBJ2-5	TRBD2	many	CASSLYSGETQYF	TGTGCCAGCAGTTTATATAGCGGGGAGACCCAGTACTTC
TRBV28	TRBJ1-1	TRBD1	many	CASSWTGRNTEAFF	TGTGCCAGCAGTTGGACAGGGAGGAACACTGAAGCTTTCTTT
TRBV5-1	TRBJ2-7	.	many	CASSYGPRAYEQYF	TGCGCCAGCAGCTATGGACCAAGGGCCTACGAGCAGTACTTC
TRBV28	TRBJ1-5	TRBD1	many	CASSRQGISNQPQHF	TGTGCCAGCAGTAGACAGGGGATTAGCAATCAGCCCCAGCATTTT
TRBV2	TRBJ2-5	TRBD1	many	CASTTDLGQGSETQYF	TGTGCCAGCACAACTGACCTAGGACAGGGAAGCGAGACCCAGTACTTC
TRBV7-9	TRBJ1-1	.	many	CASSLVQGNTEAFF	TGTGCCAGCAGCTTAGTACAGGGGAACACTGAAGCTTTCTTT
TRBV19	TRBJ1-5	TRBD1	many	CASTDTGDQPQHF	TGTGCCAGTACCGATACAGGGGATCAGCCCCAGCATTTT
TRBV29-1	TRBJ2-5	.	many	CSVAAGGQSETQYF	TGCAGCGTTGCGGCCGGAGGGCAGTCAGAGACCCAGTACTTC
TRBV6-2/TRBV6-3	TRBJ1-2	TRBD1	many	CASSYAPRPDRASSYGYTF	TGTGCCAGCAGTTACGCGCCTCGCCCCGACAGGGCATCTTCTTATGGCTACACCTTC
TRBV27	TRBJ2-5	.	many	CASSSGTTGETQYF	TGTGCCAGCAGTTCCGGGACAACTGGGGAGACCCAGTACTTC
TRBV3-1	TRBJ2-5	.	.	CASSQGSQWETQYF	TGTGCCAGCAGCCAAGGGTCCCAGTGGGAGACCCAGTACTTC
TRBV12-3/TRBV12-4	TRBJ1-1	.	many	CASSFMGMNTEAFF	TGTGCCAGCAGTTTTATGGGCATGAACACTGAAGCTTTCTTT